This T cell receptor beta chain stems from a study of cytomegalovirus exposure and HLA in healthy donors. General study points: Other equally common chains were less clonally expanded than HLA-associated TCR beta chains, a later analysis showed. Solely CMV serostatus was available to characterize immune exposure. Altogether, more than 150 TCR beta chains were recorded as cytomegalovirus-associated.

A multiplex PCR was run with 60 Vbeta primers and 13 Jbeta primers. The method was immunoSEQ multiplex PCR; TCRdb's version includes in-frame clones alone and lacks a portion of them. The sample has about 140,000 clones; approximately 80% are singletons. CDR3 length: 16 amino acids. Germline V gene data show CDR1 as SGHTA and CDR2 as FQGNSA. The V and J ends lost 2 bases and 12 bases, in that order; junction bases with no gene match: 12. Points on this clone: Its antigen is not identified.

Sequenced: PBMCs. The V call is TRBV7-2, the J call TRBJ1-4; 10 nucleotides line up with TRBD1. The origin of this receptor is a male donor in good health and CMV-seronegative. The CDR3 DNA is TGTGCCAGCAGCTTAATCCGGGACAGGGGACTCGCAGAACTGTTTTTT. Amino acids: CASSLIRDRGLAELFF.